This is a list of T cell receptor beta chains from one sample in a study of beta chain features in type 1 diabetes. Sequencing was performed with immunoSEQ multiplex PCR; in TCRdb, only in-frame clones are kept and a portion is missing. The sample lists about 160,000 clones, 10% occurring once. Sequences were obtained from central memory CD4+ T cells from blood. All receptors come from a man aged 25-45 years with type 1 diabetes. CDR3s include the opening cysteine and the closing phenylalanine or tryptophan. A D gene is named only where the DNA matches it firmly. Size is omitted from some rows. Given values are once, few, many or a class for expanded clones.

>TRBV5-1|NA|TRBJ2-7|few
TGCGCCAGCAGCTTGGAATGGGGGGACGAGCAGTACTTC
CASSLEWGDEQYF
>TRBV27|TRBD2|TRBJ2-3|NA
TGTGCCAGCAGTCTCAAGAGACTAGCGGGCTTGACAGATACGCAGTATTTT
CASSLKRLAGLTDTQYF
>TRBV4-1|TRBD2|TRBJ2-1|few
TGCGCCAGCAGCCAGATGGGACTAGCGTATGAGCAGTTCTTC
CASSQMGLAYEQFF
>TRBV9|NA|TRBJ1-1|few
TGTGCCAGCAGCTCTAGGGGCACTGAAGCTTTCTTT
CASSSRGTEAFF
>TRBV25-1|NA|TRBJ2-7|few
TGTGCCAGCAGTGGAGGGACTGGGTCCCGCGAGCAGTACTTC
CASSGGTGSREQYF
>TRBV6-1|TRBD1|TRBJ1-5|NA
TGTGCCAGCAGGAGGGGGACAGCGGATCAGCCCCAGCATTTT
CASRRGTADQPQHF
>TRBV18|NA|TRBJ2-1|NA
TGTGCCAGCTCACCACCGGACAAAAATGAGCAGTTCTTC
CASSPPDKNEQFF
>TRBV25-1|TRBD1|TRBJ2-5|NA
TGTGCCAGCAGTAAGGGACAGGGGGCGGGGGAGACCCAGTACTTC
CASSKGQGAGETQYF
>TRBV28|TRBD1|TRBJ2-2|few
TGTGCCAGCGCCGGGACAGGCTCCACCGGGGAGCTGTTTTTT
CASAGTGSTGELFF
>TRBV29-1|TRBD2|TRBJ2-3|NA
TGCAGCGTTGCGGGACTAGCGGGACCCACAGATACGCAGTATTTT
CSVAGLAGPTDTQYF
>TRBV5-1|NA|TRBJ1-1|NA
TGCGCCAGCAGGAGCACAGGGATGAACACTGAAGCTTTCTTT
CASRSTGMNTEAFF
>TRBV7-2|NA|TRBJ2-5|few
TGTGCCAGCCAAATGACTGTCGGGGGAACGTACCAAGAGACCCAGTACTTC
CASQMTVGGTYQETQYF
>TRBV5-8|NA|TRBJ1-1|few
TGTGCCAGCAGCTTGATCAAAAGGGGAGCTTTCTTT
CASSLIKRGAFF
>TRBV7-8|TRBD1|TRBJ2-3|NA
TGTGCCAGCAGCCCCCAGGGGGTACAGACAGATACGCAGTATTTT
CASSPQGVQTDTQYF
>TRBV7-8|TRBD1|TRBJ2-4|NA
TGTGCCAGCAGCTTAGATCAGGGGGCGCGGAACATTCAGTACTTC
CASSLDQGARNIQYF
>TRBV27|TRBD2|TRBJ2-5|few
TGTGCCAGCAGTTTACTGGCGGGAGGTTCAGAGACCCAGTACTTC
CASSLLAGGSETQYF
>TRBV28|NA|TRBJ1-2|NA
TGTGCCAGCAGAGGTGATCCAGGGGCTGGCTACACCTTC
CASRGDPGAGYTF
>TRBV29-1|NA|TRBJ2-7|few
TGCAGCGTTGTTCGGAGGGCCGTACTTCCAGACTCCTACGAGCAGTACTTC
CSVVRRAVLPDSYEQYF
>TRBV18|TRBD1|TRBJ2-1|few
TGTGCCAGCTCACCGACAGGGCTCTCCTACAATGAGCAGTTCTTC
CASSPTGLSYNEQFF